These 15 T cell receptor beta chains originate from one sample sequenced in a study of CD8 T cells in ankylosing spondylitis. TCRdb fed the 5' RACE reads into MiXCR, producing one record per CDR3 protein. The table shows fewer than 250,000 distinct CDR3 sequences, with over 9.5% occurring only once. Sequences were obtained from blood, either unsorted or a sorted T cell fraction (not recorded which). The receptors shown here come from a male donor with ankylosing spondylitis or in good health (not recorded which).

Many counts were recorded for this clonotype. This chain joins TRBV9 and TRBJ2-1; D unclear. Germline-derived CDR1 and CDR2 are SGDLS and YYNGEE. The CDR3 contains 17 residues. V was pared by 6 bases and J by 0 bases, with 19 bases between. Written as DNA, the CDR3 is TGTGCCAGCACCAGTAACACGGGCTATGGCTCCTACAATGAGCAGTTCTTC. As protein: CASTSNTGYGSYNEQFF.

This clonotype occurred many times. The chain uses TRBV4-1 and TRBJ2-1, with D possibly TRBD1 on 6 matching bases. Trimming cost V 0 bases and J 1 base, with 19 bases left between them. The CDR3 sequence is 19 residues long. CDR1 and CDR2 from the germline V gene are MGHRA and YSYEKL. CDR3 DNA sequence: TGCGCCAGCAGCCAAGATCAAGGACAGCGAAATCCATCCTACAATGAGCAGTTCTTC. Amino acid sequence: CASSQDQGQRNPSYNEQFF.

This chain joins TRBV10-1 and TRBJ2-1, with a tentative D call TRBD1 (5 bases). Trimming took 3 bases from V and 1 from J, leaving 7 bases between them. This CDR3 contains 14 residues. Germline V lookup: CDR1 WNHNN, CDR2 SYGVQD (reference sequence). CDR3: CASSESGSYNEQFF. The CDR3 DNA reads as TGCGCCAGCAGTGAATCAGGGTCCTACAATGAGCAGTTCTTC.

The table lists this clonotype with many counts. The rearrangement uses TRBV27 and TRBJ1-1, with D possibly matching TRBD1 (5 bases). The CDR3 length is 16 residues. CDR1 and CDR2 (germline): MNHEY, SMNVEV (reference sequence). V lost 5 bases and J lost 4, with 20 bases in between. The CDR3 nucleotides are TGTGCCAGCAGTCCCCGGGACGGACACTTGAGCACTGAAGCTTTCTTT. Translated, it gives CASSPRDGHLSTEAFF.

This clonotype was detected many times. The chain recombines TRBV9 with TRBJ1-6; TRBD1 is a possible D gene (5 bases). Trimming stripped 0 bases from V and 10 bases from J, with 14 bases between. CDR3 size: 15 residues. Germline CDR1 is SGDLS and CDR2 is YYNGEE. The CDR3 DNA is TGTGCCAGCAGCGTAGAAGGATATGGGGACTCACCCCTCCACTTT. It yields the protein CASSVEGYGDSPLHF.

At least ten counts were recorded for this clonotype. This chain joins TRBV7-9 and TRBJ1-4; a possible D gene is TRBD1 (6 bases). V lost 1 base to trimming and J lost 6 bases, with 9 bases between them. CDR3 size: 14 residues. The germline gives CDR1 SEHNR, CDR2 FQNEAQ (reference sequence). CDR3 region: CASSLGRGDEKLFF. CDR3 in DNA: TGTGCCAGCAGCTTAGGCAGGGGAGATGAAAAACTGTTTTTT.

This clonotype was recorded many times. The CDR3 nucleotides are TGTGCCTGGACTCCGGGACGGCGGGAAGCTTTCTTT. Translated, it gives CAWTPGRREAFF. The V call is TRBV30, the J call TRBJ1-1; the D gene is possibly TRBD1 (5 bases). The CDR3 runs 12 residues. The germline V gene has CDR1 GTSNPN and CDR2 SVGIG (reference sequence). V dropped 4 bases and J dropped 8 bases, with 14 bases sitting between them.

This clonotype was found many times. In DNA form, the CDR3 reads TGTGCCAGCAGTGGGGGACAGTCAACCTACGAGCAGTACTTC. Its protein is CASSGGQSTYEQYF. This rearrangement joins TRBV12-3 or TRBV12-4 to TRBJ2-7, with 7 bases that match TRBD1. V lost 5 bases, J lost 2 bases, and 6 bases stayed unmatched. The CDR3 is made up of 14 amino acids.

This clonotype was counted many times. The chain couples TRBV6-1 to TRBJ1-2; 7 bases map to TRBD1. Germline V lookup: CDR1 MNHNS, CDR2 SASEGT. This CDR3 contains 14 residues. After removal of 6 bases from V and 8 bases from J, the junction contained 12 bases not matched to a gene. CDR3 in DNA: TGTGCCAGCAGAACCGACAGGGCAGCTTACGGCTACACCTTC. Protein product: CASRTDRAAYGYTF.

This clonotype has a count of ten or more. The V and J genes are TRBV10-2 and TRBJ2-3; unclear D gene. The CDR3 consists of 12 residues. The V end was cut by 0 bases, the J end by 13 bases, with 11 bases between. From germline, CDR1 is WSHSY and CDR2 SAAADI. CDR3 amino acids: CASSESTIAKYF. CDR3 sequence (DNA): TGCGCCAGCAGTGAGTCGACGATAGCTAAGTATTTT.

The table lists this clonotype with many counts. The CDR3 nucleotides read TGCAGTGCTAGAGCCCAGGGTTCCGGGGAGCTGTTTTTT. It translates to CSARAQGSGELFF. This chain joins TRBV20-1 and TRBJ2-2; maybe TRBD1 (5 bases). CDR1 and CDR2 (germline): DFQATT, SNEGSKA (reference sequence). Trimming stripped 1 base from V and 6 bases from J, with 9 bases between. The length of the CDR3 is 13 residues.

This clonotype has only a few counts. The CDR3 region has the DNA TGCAGCCCTGGACGCGGGGGGGGCACAGATACGCAGTATTTT. It codes for CSPGRGGGTDTQYF. This chain connects TRBV20-1 to TRBJ2-3; 9 nucleotides line up with TRBD2. Germline V gene data show CDR1 as DFQATT and CDR2 as SNEGSKA (reference sequence). This CDR3 is built from 14 residues.

This clonotype has ten or more counts. The chain joins TRBV20-1 to TRBJ1-1; 7 nucleotides line up with TRBD1. The J segment lost 0 bases and the V segment lost 2 bases, leaving 12 bases of the junction unmatched. The CDR3 runs 17 residues. Germline loops: CDR1 DFQATT, CDR2 SNEGSKA (reference sequence). The CDR3 sequence: CSARTTGDVYMNTEAFF. The CDR3 DNA is TGCAGTGCTAGAACTACAGGGGACGTTTACATGAACACTGAAGCTTTCTTT.

The chain uses TRBV7-2 and TRBJ2-7; no definite D call. V was trimmed by 2 bases and J by 4 bases, leaving 9 bases between them. Germline-derived CDR1 and CDR2 are SGHTA and FQGNSA. The CDR3 sequence is 13 residues long. DNA for the CDR3: TGTGCCAGCAGCTTATCCTGGTCTTACGAGCAGTACTTC. Its protein is CASSLSWSYEQYF.

The sample holds many counts of this clonotype. The V call is TRBV5-1, the J call TRBJ2-5, with 9 bases that match TRBD1. The CDR3 consists of 16 residues. Germline CDR1 reads SGHRS; CDR2 reads YFSETQ. Trimming removed 0 bases from V and 5 bases from J; junction bases left unmatched: 8. The CDR3 DNA sequence: TGCGCCAGCAGCTTGGCCGGGACAGGGAAGGTGGAGACCCAGTACTTC. The encoded protein is CASSLAGTGKVETQYF.